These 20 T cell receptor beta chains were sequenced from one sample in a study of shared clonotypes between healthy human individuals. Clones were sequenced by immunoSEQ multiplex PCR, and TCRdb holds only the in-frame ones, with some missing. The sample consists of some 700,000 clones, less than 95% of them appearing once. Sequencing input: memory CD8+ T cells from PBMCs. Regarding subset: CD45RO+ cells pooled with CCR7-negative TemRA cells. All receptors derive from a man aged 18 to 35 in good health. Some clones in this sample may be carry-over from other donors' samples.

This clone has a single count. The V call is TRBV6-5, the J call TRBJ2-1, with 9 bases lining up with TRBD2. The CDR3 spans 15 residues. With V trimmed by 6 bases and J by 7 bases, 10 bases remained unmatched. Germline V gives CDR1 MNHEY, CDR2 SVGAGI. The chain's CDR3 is CASRRLAAQTNEQFF. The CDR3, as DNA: TGTGCCAGCAGAAGACTAGCGGCCCAGACGAATGAGCAGTTCTTC.

CDR3 in amino acids: CASSTPEAGTSYEQYF. The DNA of the CDR3 is TGTGCCAGCAGCACCCCCGAAGCGGGAACCTCCTACGAGCAGTACTTC. J is TRBJ2-7 and V is TRBV9; TRBD2 aligns across 7 bases. This CDR3 contains 16 residues. Trimming removed 4 bases from V and 0 bases from J; junction bases left unmatched: 10. Germline V gene data show CDR1 as SGDLS and CDR2 as YYNGEE.

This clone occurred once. CDR3 sequence reads: CASSESANYGYTF. CDR3 nucleotides: TGTGCCAGCAGTGAGAGCGCTAACTATGGCTACACCTTC. This rearrangement joins TRBV2 to TRBJ1-2; D is ambiguous. The CDR3 is 13 amino acids. Germline CDR1 SNHLY, CDR2 FYNNEI. The V end was cut by 3 bases, the J end by 0 bases, with 5 bases between.

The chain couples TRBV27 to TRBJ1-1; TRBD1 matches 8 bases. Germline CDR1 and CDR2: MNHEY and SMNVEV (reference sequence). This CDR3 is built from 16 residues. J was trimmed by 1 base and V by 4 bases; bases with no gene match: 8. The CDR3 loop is CASSSQGALKNTEAFF. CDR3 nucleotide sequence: TGTGCCAGCAGTTCTCAGGGGGCCCTTAAGAACACTGAAGCTTTCTTT.

CDR3 protein: CASSPVPGPQETQYF. In nucleotides, the CDR3 is TGTGCCAGCAGTCCAGTACCGGGACCCCAAGAGACCCAGTACTTC. The genes are TRBV28 and TRBJ2-5, with D possibly being TRBD1 or TRBD2 (5 bases each). Trimming took 5 bases from V and 1 from J, leaving 14 bases between them. Germline-derived CDR1 and CDR2 are MDHEN and SYDVKM. The CDR3 length is 15 residues.

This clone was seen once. CDR3 nucleotides: TGTGCCAGCAGTGAACTTAGGAGCGGGAGCGTGGATACGCAGTATTTT. It encodes CASSELRSGSVDTQYF. V usage is TRBV25-1 and J usage is TRBJ2-3; 8 bases are a match to TRBD2. The CDR3 consists of 16 residues. Unmatched junction bases numbered 10, after V lost 2 bases and J lost 6 bases. Germline-derived CDR1 and CDR2 are MGHDK and SYGVNS.

DNA for the CDR3: TGTGCCATCAGCGCCTTGACGTACGAGCAGTACTTC. Translated, it gives CAISALTYEQYF. The chain employs TRBV10-3 and TRBJ2-7; D gene uncertain. V was pared by 6 bases and J by 4 bases, with 10 bases between. Germline CDR1 and CDR2: ENHRY and SYGVKD. This CDR3 region has 12 residues.

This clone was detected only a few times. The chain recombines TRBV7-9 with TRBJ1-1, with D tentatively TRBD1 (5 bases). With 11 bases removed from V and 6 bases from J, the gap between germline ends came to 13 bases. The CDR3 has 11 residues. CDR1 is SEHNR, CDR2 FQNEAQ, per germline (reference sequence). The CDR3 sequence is CASGPSAEAFF. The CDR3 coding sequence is TGTGCCTCAGGGCCCTCGGCTGAAGCTTTCTTT.

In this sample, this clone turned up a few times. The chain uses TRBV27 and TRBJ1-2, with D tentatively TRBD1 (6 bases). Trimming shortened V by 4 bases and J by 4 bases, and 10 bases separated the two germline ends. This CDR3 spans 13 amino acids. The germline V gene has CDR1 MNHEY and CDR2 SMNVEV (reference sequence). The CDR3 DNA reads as TGTGCCAGCAGTTGGGGGGCGACCTATGGCTACACCTTC. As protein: CASSWGATYGYTF.

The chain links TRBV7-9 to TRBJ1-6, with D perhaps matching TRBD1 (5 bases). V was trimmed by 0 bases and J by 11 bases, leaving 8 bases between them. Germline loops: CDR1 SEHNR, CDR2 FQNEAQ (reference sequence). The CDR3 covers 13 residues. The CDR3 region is CASSLATGAPLHF. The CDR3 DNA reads TGTGCCAGCAGCTTAGCGACGGGGGCACCCCTCCACTTT.

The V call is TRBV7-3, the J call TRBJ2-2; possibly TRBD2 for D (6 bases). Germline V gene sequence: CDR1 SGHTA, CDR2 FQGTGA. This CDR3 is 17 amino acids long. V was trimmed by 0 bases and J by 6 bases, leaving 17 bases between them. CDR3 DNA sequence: TGTGCCAGCAGCTTAACTATCCGAGGAGGGGCCGCCGGGGAGCTGTTTTTT. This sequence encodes CASSLTIRGGAAGELFF.

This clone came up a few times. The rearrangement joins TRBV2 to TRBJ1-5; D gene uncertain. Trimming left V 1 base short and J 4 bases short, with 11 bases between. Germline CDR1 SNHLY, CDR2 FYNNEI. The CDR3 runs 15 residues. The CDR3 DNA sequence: TGTGCCAGCAGTGAAGGGACCCACACAAATCAGCCCCAGCATTTT. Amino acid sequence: CASSEGTHTNQPQHF.

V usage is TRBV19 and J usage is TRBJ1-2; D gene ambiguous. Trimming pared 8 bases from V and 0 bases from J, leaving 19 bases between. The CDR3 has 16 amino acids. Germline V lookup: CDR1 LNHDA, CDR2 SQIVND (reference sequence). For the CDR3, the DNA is TGTGCCAGTGGACGACACGTCAGTGGAGCTAACTATGGCTACACCTTC. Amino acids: CASGRHVSGANYGYTF. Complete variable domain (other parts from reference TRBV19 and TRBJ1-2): DGGITQSPKYLFRKEGQNVTLSCEQNLNHDAMYWYRQDPGQGLRLIYYSQIVNDFQKGDIAEGYSVSREKKESFPLTVTSAQKNPTAFYLCASGRHVSGANYGYTFGSGTRLTVV.

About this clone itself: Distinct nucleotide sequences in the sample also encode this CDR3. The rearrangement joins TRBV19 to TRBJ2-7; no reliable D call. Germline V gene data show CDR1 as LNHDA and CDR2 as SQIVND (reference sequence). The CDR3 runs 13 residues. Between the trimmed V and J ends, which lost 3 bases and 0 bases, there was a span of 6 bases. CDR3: CASSIPGSYEQYF. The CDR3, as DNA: TGTGCCAGTAGTATTCCGGGCTCCTACGAGCAGTACTTC. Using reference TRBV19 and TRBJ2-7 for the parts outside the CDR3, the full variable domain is DGGITQSPKYLFRKEGQNVTLSCEQNLNHDAMYWYRQDPGQGLRLIYYSQIVNDFQKGDIAEGYSVSREKKESFPLTVTSAQKNPTAFYLCASSIPGSYEQYFGPGTRLTVT.

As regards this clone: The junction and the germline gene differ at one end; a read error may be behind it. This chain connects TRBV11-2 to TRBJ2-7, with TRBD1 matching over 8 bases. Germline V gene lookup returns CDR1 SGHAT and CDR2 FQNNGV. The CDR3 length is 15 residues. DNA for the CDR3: TGTGCCAGCAGCCTAGACTGGACAGGGCGCTACGAGCAGTACTTC. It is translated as CASSLDWTGRYEQYF. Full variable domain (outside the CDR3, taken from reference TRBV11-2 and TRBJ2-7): EAGVAQSPRYKIIEKRQSVAFWCNPISGHATLYWYQQILGQGPKLLIQFQNNGVVDDSQLPKDRFSAERLKGVDSTLKIQPAKLEDSAVYLCASSLDWTGRYEQYFGPGTRLTVT.

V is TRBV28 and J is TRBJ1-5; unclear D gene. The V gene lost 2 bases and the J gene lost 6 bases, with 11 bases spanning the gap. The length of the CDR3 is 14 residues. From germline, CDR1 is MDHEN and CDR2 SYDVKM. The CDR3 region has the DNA TGTGCCAGCAGTTTAGACGGTAGGTCTCAGCCCCAGCATTTT. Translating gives CASSLDGRSQPQHF.

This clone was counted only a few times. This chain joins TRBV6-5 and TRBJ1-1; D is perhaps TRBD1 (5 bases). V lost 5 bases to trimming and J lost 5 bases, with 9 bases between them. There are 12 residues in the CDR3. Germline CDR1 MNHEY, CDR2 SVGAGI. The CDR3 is CASSIGTTEAFF. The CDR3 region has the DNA TGTGCCAGCAGTATCGGGACGACTGAAGCTTTCTTT.

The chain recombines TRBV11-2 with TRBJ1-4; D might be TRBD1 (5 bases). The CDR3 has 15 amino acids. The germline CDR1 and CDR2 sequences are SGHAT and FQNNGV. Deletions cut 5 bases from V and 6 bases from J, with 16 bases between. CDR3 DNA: TGTGCCAGCAGCCCTGCGCGGGGGACGGATGAAAAACTGTTTTTT. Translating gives CASSPARGTDEKLFF. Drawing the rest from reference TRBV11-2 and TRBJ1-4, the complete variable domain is EAGVAQSPRYKIIEKRQSVAFWCNPISGHATLYWYQQILGQGPKLLIQFQNNGVVDDSQLPKDRFSAERLKGVDSTLKIQPAKLEDSAVYLCASSPARGTDEKLFFGSGTQLSVL.

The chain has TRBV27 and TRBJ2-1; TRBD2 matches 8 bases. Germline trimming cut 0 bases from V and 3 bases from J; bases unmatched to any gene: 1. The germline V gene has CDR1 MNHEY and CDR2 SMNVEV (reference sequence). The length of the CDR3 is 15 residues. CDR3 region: CASSLSSGVYNEQFF. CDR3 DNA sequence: TGTGCCAGCAGTTTATCTAGCGGGGTCTACAATGAGCAGTTCTTC.

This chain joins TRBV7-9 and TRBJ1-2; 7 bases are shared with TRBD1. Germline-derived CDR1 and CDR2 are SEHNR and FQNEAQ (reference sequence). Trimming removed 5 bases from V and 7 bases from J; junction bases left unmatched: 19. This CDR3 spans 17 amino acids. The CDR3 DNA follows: TGTGCCAGCAGCCCAGGGACAGTAAGTTTCTATATCGGTGGCTACACCTTC. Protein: CASSPGTVSFYIGGYTF.